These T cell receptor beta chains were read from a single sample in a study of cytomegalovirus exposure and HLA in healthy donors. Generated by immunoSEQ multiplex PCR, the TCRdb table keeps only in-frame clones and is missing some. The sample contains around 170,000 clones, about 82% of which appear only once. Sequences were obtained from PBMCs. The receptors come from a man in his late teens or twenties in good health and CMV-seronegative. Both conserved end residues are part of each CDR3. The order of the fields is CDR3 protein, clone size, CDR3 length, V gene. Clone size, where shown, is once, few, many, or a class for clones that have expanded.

CDR3: CASSKVRAGGIGETQYF
size: .
length: 17
V: TRBV21-1

CDR3: CASSYTSGRVYNEQFF
size: .
length: 16
V: TRBV6-5

CDR3: CASSEIGFSSGYTF
size: .
length: 14
V: TRBV2

CDR3: CASSLYSEWTGVRAFGGNTIYF
size: .
length: 22
V: TRBV28

CDR3: CAISETFEILNTEAFF
size: once
length: 16
V: TRBV10-3

CDR3: CASSPLDRAEGYTF
size: .
length: 14
V: TRBV18

CDR3: CASRGRGTEAFF
size: .
length: 12
V: TRBV9

CDR3: CASSLNRGHEQYF
size: .
length: 13
V: TRBV27

CDR3: CASSLELASNEQFF
size: once
length: 14
V: TRBV5-4

CDR3: CASSLSLRGAAGANVLTF
size: .
length: 18
V: TRBV5-4

CDR3: CASSPQGTAQETQYF
size: .
length: 15
V: TRBV4-1

CDR3: CASSLVVAGPDTQYF
size: .
length: 15
V: TRBV5-1

CDR3: CASSVGTSGGPVLRDTQYF
size: .
length: 19
V: TRBV9

CDR3: CASSGNRAGNTIYF
size: .
length: 14
V: TRBV2

CDR3: CASSPPVTSGMNYNEQFF
size: few
length: 18
V: TRBV25-1

CDR3: CASRDRGNSPLHF
size: .
length: 13
V: TRBV2

CDR3: CASTQRAGGPVLAKNIQYF
size: .
length: 19
V: TRBV7-2

CDR3: CASSLRLVPGQYF
size: few
length: 13
V: TRBV7-8

CDR3: CASSVTGGLFF
size: .
length: 11
V: TRBV28

CDR3: CSVESGGQTTSYEQYF
size: .
length: 16
V: TRBV29-1

CDR3: CASSLGGPSYEQYF
size: .
length: 14
V: TRBV7-6

CDR3: CASKEGGTSGREQFF
size: .
length: 15
V: TRBV6-6